This TCR beta chain was recorded in a study of T cells expressing NK-cell markers. Study-wide results and caveats: In a group of several donors, dominant NKG2C+ clonotypes represented roughly 1.0-7.5% of CD8+ T cells.

CDR3 size: 13 residues. The germline V gene encodes CDR1 LNHDA and CDR2 SQIVND (reference sequence). For this clonotype: The antigen is unknown.

Beta-chain TCR cDNA was generated via 5'RACE template switching with UMIs. TCRdb re-analyzed the 5' RACE reads; it lists each CDR3 protein once, without DNA. This table lists about 430,000 distinct CDR3 sequences. This chain joins TRBV19 and TRBJ2-2; the TCRdb D gene call, TRBD1, has no DNA to confirm it. The sample comprised blood T cells: a sorted CD56 or NKG2C T cell subset, CD4+ or CD8+ T cells, or bulk PBMC T cells (not recorded which). This TCR was recovered from a woman between 50 and 59 years old in good health. The CDR3 sequence: CATSFRVTGELFF.